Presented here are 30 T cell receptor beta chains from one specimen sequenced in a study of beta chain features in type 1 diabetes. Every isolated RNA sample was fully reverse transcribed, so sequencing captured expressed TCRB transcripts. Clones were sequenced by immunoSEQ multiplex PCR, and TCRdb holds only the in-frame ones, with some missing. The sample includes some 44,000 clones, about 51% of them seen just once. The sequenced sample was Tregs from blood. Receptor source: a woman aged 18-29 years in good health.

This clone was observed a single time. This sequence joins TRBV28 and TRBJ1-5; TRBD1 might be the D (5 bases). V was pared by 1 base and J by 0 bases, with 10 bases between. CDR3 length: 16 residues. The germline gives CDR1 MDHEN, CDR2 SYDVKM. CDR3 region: CASSLFSGNSNQPQHF. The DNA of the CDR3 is TGTGCCAGCAGTTTATTTTCAGGGAATAGCAATCAGCCCCAGCATTTT.

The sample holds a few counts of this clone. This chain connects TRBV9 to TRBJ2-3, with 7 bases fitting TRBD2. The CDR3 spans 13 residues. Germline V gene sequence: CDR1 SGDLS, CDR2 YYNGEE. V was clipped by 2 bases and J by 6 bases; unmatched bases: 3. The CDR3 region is CASSVMGGDTQYF. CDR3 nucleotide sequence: TGTGCCAGCAGCGTGATGGGAGGGGATACGCAGTATTTT.

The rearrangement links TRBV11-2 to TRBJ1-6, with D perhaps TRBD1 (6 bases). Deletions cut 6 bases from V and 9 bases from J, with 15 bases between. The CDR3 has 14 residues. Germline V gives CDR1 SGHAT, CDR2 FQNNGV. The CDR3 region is CASSWESQGSPLHF. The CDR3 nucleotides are TGTGCCAGCAGTTGGGAATCACAGGGTTCACCCCTCCACTTT.

The CDR3 coding sequence is TGTGCCAGCAGTTTACCGGACTATTCGAGCTCCTACAATGAGCAGTTCTTC. Translating gives CASSLPDYSSSYNEQFF. The V and J genes are TRBV28 and TRBJ2-1, with D possibly TRBD2 on 6 matching bases. This CDR3 comprises 17 residues. Trimming removed 2 bases at V and 0 bases at J, with 14 bases between. CDR1 is MDHEN and CDR2 is SYDVKM in the germline V gene.

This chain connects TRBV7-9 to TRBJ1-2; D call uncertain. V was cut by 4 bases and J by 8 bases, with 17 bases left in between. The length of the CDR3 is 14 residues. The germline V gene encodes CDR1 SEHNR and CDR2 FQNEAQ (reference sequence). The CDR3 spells CASSSDSRVGGYTF. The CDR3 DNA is TGTGCCAGCAGCTCCGACTCGAGGGTTGGCGGCTACACCTTC.

CDR3 residues: CATSTRDRAYNEQFF. The DNA of the CDR3 is TGTGCCACCAGCACCCGGGACAGGGCGTACAATGAGCAGTTCTTC. The chain joins TRBV15 to TRBJ2-1; 9 nucleotides agree with TRBD1. Germline V CDR1 and CDR2: LNHNV, YYDKDF (reference sequence). With 4 bases clipped from V and 4 bases from J, the junction kept 5 bases outside the gene matches. The CDR3 totals 15 residues.

The CDR3 sequence is CASSLAGNEQFF. The DNA for the CDR3 is TGTGCCAGCAGCCTAGCGGGAAATGAGCAGTTCTTC. The rearrangement links TRBV11-2 to TRBJ2-1; 9 nucleotides agree with TRBD2. The CDR3 length is 12 residues. The J segment lost 7 bases and the V segment lost 5 bases, leaving 0 bases of the junction unmatched. CDR1 SGHAT and CDR2 FQNNGV come from the germline V gene.

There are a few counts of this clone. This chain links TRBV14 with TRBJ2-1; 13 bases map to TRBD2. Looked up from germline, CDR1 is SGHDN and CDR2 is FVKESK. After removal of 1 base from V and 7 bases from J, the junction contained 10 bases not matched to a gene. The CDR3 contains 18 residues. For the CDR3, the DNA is TGTGCCAGCAGCCAAGGGGTTCCGGGACTAGCGGGACGGAATGAGCAGTTCTTC. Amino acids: CASSQGVPGLAGRNEQFF.

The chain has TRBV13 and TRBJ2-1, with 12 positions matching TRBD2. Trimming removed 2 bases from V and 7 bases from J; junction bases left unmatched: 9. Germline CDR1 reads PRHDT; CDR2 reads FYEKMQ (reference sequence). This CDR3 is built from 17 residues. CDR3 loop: CASSLRPSGRGMNEQFF. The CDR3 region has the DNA TGTGCCAGCAGCTTACGTCCTAGCGGGAGGGGTATGAATGAGCAGTTCTTC.

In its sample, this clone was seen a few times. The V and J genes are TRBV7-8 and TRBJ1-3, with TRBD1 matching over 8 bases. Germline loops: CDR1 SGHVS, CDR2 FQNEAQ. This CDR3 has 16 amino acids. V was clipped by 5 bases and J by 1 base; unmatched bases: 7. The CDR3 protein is CASSTGGVGSGNTIYF. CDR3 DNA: TGTGCCAGCAGCACAGGGGGGGTCGGTTCTGGAAACACCATATATTTT.

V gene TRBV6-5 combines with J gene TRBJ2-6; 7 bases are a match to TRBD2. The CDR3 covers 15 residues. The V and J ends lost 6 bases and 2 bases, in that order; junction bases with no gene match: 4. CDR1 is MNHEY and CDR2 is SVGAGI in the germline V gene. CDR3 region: CASRLLAAGANVLTF. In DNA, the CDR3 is TGTGCCAGCAGACTCCTAGCGGCTGGGGCCAACGTCCTGACTTTC.

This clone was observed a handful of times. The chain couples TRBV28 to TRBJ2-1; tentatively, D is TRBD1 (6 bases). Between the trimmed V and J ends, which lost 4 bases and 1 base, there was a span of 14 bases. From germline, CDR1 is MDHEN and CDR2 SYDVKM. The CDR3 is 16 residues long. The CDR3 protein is CASSSRGVGSYNEQFF. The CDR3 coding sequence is TGTGCCAGCAGTTCCAGGGGAGTTGGGTCCTACAATGAGCAGTTCTTC.

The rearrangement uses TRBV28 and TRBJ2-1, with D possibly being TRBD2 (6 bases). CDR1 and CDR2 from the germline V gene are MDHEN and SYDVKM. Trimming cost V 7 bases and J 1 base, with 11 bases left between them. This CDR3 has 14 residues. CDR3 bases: TGTGCCAGCACTCAGAGCGGGTCCTACAATGAGCAGTTCTTC. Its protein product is CASTQSGSYNEQFF.

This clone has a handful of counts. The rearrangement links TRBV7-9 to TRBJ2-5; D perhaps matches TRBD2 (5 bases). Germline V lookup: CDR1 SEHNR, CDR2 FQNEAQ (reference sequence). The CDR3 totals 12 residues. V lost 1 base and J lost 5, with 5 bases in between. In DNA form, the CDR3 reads TGTGCCAGCAGCTTAGGGAGGGAGACCCAGTACTTC. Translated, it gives CASSLGRETQYF.

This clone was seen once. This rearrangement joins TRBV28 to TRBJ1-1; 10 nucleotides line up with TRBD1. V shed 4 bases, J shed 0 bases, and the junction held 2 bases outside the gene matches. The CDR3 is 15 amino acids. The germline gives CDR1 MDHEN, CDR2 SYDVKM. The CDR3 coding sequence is TGTGCCAGCAGTTCGGGACAGGGGATGAACACTGAAGCTTTCTTT. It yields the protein CASSSGQGMNTEAFF.

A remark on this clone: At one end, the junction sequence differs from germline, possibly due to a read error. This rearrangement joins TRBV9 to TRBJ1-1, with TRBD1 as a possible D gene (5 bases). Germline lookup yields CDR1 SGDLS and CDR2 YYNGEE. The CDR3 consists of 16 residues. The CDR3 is CASSVGPYDSDTEAFF. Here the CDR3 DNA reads TGTGCCAGCAGCGTAGGTCCCTACGACAGTGACACTGAGGCTTTCTTT.

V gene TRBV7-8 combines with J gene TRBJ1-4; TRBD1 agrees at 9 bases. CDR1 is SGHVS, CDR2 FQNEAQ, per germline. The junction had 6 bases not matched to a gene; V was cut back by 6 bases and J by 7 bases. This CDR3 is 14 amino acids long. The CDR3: CASSSGTGSEKLFF. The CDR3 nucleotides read TGTGCCAGCAGTTCCGGGACAGGGAGTGAAAAACTGTTTTTT.

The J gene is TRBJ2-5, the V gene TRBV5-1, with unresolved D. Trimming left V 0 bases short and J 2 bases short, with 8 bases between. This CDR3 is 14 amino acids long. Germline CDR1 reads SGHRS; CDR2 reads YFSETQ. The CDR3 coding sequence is TGCGCCAGCAGCTTGGCACAGATACAAGAGACCCAGTACTTC. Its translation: CASSLAQIQETQYF.

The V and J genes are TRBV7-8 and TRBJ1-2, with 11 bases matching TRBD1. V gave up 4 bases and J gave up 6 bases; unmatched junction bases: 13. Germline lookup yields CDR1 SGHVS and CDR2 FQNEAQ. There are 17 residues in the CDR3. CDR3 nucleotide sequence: TGTGCCAGCAGCTCCTACTCGGACAGGGGGCGATGGGATGGCTACACCTTC. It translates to CASSSYSDRGRWDGYTF.

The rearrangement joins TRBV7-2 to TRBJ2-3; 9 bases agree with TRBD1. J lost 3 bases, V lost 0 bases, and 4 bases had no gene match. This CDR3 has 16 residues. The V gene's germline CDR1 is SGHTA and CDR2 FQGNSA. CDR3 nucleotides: TGTGCCAGCAGCTTAGCGGGACAGGGATATACAGATACGCAGTATTTT. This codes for CASSLAGQGYTDTQYF.

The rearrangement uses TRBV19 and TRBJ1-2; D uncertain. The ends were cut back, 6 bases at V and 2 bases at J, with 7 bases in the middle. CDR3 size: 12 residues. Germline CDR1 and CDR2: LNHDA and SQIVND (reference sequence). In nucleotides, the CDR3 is TGTGCCAGTAGGCGAGGGAACTATGGCTACACCTTC. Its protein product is CASRRGNYGYTF.

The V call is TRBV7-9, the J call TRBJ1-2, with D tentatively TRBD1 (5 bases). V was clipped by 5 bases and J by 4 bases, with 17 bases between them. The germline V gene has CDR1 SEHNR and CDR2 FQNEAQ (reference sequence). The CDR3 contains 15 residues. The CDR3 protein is CASSRGEGPLYGYTF. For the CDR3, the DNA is TGTGCCAGCAGCCGAGGGGAGGGACCACTCTATGGCTACACCTTC. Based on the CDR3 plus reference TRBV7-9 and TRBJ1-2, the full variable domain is DTGVSQNPRHKITKRGQNVTFRCDPISEHNRLYWYRQTLGQGPEFLTYFQNEAQLEKSRLLSDRFSAERPKGSFSTLEIQRTEQGDSAMYLCASSRGEGPLYGYTFGSGTRLTVV.

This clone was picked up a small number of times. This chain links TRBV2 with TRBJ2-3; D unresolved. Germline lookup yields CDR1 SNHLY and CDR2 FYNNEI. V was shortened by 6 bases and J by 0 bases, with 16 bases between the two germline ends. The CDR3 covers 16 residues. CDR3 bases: TGTGCCAGCAGACCTTCGTGGTTAGTTAGCACAGATACGCAGTATTTT. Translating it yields CASRPSWLVSTDTQYF.

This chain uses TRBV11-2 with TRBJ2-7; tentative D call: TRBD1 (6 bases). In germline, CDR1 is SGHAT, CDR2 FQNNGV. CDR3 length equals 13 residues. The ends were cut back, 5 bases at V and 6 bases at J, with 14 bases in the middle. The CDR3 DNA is TGTGCCAGCAGCATAACAGGGAATGTCGAGCAGTACTTC. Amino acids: CASSITGNVEQYF.

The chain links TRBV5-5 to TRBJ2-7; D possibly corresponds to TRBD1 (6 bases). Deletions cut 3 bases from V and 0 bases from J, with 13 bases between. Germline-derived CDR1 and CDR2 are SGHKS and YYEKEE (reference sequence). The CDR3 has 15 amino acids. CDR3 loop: CASSSQGTYSYEQYF. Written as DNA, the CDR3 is TGTGCCAGCAGCTCACAGGGAACCTACTCCTACGAGCAGTACTTC.

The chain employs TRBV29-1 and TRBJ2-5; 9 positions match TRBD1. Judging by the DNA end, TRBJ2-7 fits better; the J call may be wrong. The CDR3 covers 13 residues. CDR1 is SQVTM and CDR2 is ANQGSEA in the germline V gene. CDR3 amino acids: CSVEGQGKYEQYF. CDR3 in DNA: TGCAGCGTTGAGGGACAGGGCAAGTACGAGCAGTACTTC.

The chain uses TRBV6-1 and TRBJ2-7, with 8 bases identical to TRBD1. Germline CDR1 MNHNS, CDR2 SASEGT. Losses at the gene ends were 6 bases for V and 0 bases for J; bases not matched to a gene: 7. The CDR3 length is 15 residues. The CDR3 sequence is CASRTDRGSSYEQYF. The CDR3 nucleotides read TGTGCCAGCAGAACCGACAGGGGAAGCTCCTACGAGCAGTACTTC.

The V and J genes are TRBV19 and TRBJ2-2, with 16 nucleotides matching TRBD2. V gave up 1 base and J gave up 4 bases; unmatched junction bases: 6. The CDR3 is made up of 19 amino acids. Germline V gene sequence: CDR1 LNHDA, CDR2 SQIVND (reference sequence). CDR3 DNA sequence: TGTGCCAGTAGTATAGGATTGGGACTAGCGGGAGGGCCCACCGGGGAGCTGTTTTTT. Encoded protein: CASSIGLGLAGGPTGELFF.

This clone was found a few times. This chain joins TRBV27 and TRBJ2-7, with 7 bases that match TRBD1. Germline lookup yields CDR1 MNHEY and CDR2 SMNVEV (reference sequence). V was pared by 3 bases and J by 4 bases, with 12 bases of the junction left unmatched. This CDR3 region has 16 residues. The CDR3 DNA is TGTGCCAGCAGTTTTCGCCGGGACAGAAGTTTATACGAGCAGTACTTC. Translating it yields CASSFRRDRSLYEQYF.

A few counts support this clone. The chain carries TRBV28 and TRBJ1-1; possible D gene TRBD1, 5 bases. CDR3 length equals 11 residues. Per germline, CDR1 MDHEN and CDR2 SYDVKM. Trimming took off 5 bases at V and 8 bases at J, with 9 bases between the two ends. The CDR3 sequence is CASSGNREAFF. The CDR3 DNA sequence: TGTGCCAGCAGTGGAAACAGGGAAGCTTTCTTT.